This record concerns one T cell receptor (beta chain) sequence. The method was immunoSEQ multiplex PCR; TCRdb's version includes in-frame clones alone and lacks a portion of them. The sample includes 60,000 to 70,000 clones, around 81% of them seen just once. This entry is derived from a study of PD-L1 blockade in urothelial cancer. Time point meaning: pretreatment peripheral blood. This CDR3 has 15 amino acids. CDR1 and CDR2 (germline): SGHTA, FQGNSA. V shed 3 bases, J shed 3 bases, and the junction held 6 bases outside the gene matches. This sequence joins TRBV7-2 and TRBJ2-3; 7 bases align to TRBD2. This specimen consisted of PBMCs, obtained around atezolizumab (anti-PD-L1) treatment. This receptor was taken from a man aged 65-85 years with urothelial cancer. The CDR3: CASSFGGELTDTQYF. Written as DNA, the CDR3 is TGTGCCAGCAGCTTTGGGGGGGAGTTGACAGATACGCAGTATTTT.